This T cell receptor beta chain was recorded in a study of cytomegalovirus exposure and HLA in healthy donors. Study overall: Early on, a data release was issued that held some 91 million unique TCRs from HLA-typed donors. Whole-study findings and limits: Earlier analysis yielded a pattern in which most TCR beta V segments were productive about 90% or about 30% of the time. Most TCR sequences were rare, but some public TCRs occurred in many donors.

The CDR3 spans 16 residues. The germline CDR1 and CDR2 sequences are LNHDA and SQIVND (reference sequence). The V and J ends lost 4 bases and 3 bases, in that order; junction bases with no gene match: 8. On this clone: The target antigen is unknown.

Researchers ran the PCR with 60 Vbeta and 13 Jbeta primers. The table came from immunoSEQ multiplex PCR; TCRdb's copy has only in-frame clones and leaves some out. The data show under 150,000 clones, about 80% seen once. This receptor was obtained from a woman under 40 in good health and CMV-seropositive. The sequenced sample was PBMCs. This chain connects TRBV19 to TRBJ1-4, with 7 bases fitting TRBD1. This CDR3 reads CASSRPTGTANEKLFF. The CDR3 DNA is TGTGCCAGTAGTAGACCAACAGGGACAGCTAATGAAAAACTGTTTTTT.